These 5 T cell receptor beta chains share one sample of origin, sequenced in a study of glioma-infiltrating T cells (dated by TCRdb to the mid-2010s). The run used an Illumina MiSeq. The iRepertoire nested amplicon-rescue multiplex PCR (arm-PCR) platform was used to amplify TCR alpha and beta CDR3 regions from RNA. Using fastp trimming at Q25 and MiXCR clonotype assembly, TCRdb reanalyzed the public sequencing data and kept in-frame beta chains. CDR3 protein duplicates are merged, each entry listing the most common genes and DNA. In all, the sample holds approximately 120,000 distinct CDR3 sequences, and roughly 25% of those were seen once. Clones ranked in the top ten supply 12% to 15% of the sample. The source material was glioma tissue, nonneoplastic brain tissue, or PBMCs (not recorded which). These receptors originate from a human donor with low-grade glioma or glioblastoma, undergoing nonglioma brain surgery, or in good health (not recorded which).

The V call is TRBV19, the J call TRBJ1-2, with 7 nucleotides matching TRBD1. CDR1 is LNHDA and CDR2 is SQIVND in the germline V gene (reference sequence). CDR3 size: 14 residues. V was pared by 6 bases and J by 5 bases, with 9 bases of the junction left unmatched. The CDR3 DNA is TGTGCCAGTAGCCGCGACAGGGAGGAGTATGGCTACACCTTC. It is translated as CASSRDREEYGYTF. The full variable domain, in which reference TRBV19 and TRBJ1-2 provide the parts outside the CDR3, is DGGITQSPKYLFRKEGQNVTLSCEQNLNHDAMYWYRQDPGQGLRLIYYSQIVNDFQKGDIAEGYSVSREKKESFPLTVTSAQKNPTAFYLCASSRDREEYGYTFGSGTRLTVV.

A word on this clonotype: With a much larger clone just one base away, this may be a read error. The chain carries TRBV2 and TRBJ1-4; D is ambiguous. Germline V gene lookup returns CDR1 SNHLY and CDR2 FYNNEI. This CDR3 has 11 residues. The CDR3 loop is CASSEGERLFF. The DNA for the CDR3 is TGTGCCAGCAGTGAGGGTGAAAGACTGTTTTTT.

The sample holds a few counts of this clonotype. This chain connects TRBV3-1 to TRBJ1-2; D may be TRBD1 (5 bases). Germline assignment: CDR1 LGHDT and CDR2 YNNKEL (reference sequence). This CDR3 comprises 13 residues. Trimming removed 2 bases from V and 9 bases from J, with 13 bases in between. CDR3 amino acids: CASSQHGTQSYTF. In DNA form, the CDR3 reads TGTGCCAGCAGCCAACACGGGACCCAGAGCTACACCTTC.

This clonotype has more than one count but fewer than ten. The rearrangement links TRBV29-1 to TRBJ2-2; no reliable D call. Looked up from germline, CDR1 is SQVTM and CDR2 is ANQGSEA. CDR3 length equals 14 residues. V lost 1 base to trimming and J lost 2 bases, with 8 bases between them. CDR3 sequence reads: CSVEVESNTGELFF. The CDR3 region has the DNA TGCAGCGTTGAAGTAGAATCTAACACCGGGGAGCTGTTTTTT.

There are many counts of this clonotype. This chain joins TRBV12-3 or TRBV12-4 and TRBJ2-3; D not resolved. The V and J ends lost 9 bases and 0 bases respectively, with 13 bases between them. CDR3 length equals 14 residues. CDR3 loop: CASKVAQSTDTQYF. Here the CDR3 DNA reads TGTGCCAGTAAAGTGGCACAAAGCACAGATACGCAGTATTTT.